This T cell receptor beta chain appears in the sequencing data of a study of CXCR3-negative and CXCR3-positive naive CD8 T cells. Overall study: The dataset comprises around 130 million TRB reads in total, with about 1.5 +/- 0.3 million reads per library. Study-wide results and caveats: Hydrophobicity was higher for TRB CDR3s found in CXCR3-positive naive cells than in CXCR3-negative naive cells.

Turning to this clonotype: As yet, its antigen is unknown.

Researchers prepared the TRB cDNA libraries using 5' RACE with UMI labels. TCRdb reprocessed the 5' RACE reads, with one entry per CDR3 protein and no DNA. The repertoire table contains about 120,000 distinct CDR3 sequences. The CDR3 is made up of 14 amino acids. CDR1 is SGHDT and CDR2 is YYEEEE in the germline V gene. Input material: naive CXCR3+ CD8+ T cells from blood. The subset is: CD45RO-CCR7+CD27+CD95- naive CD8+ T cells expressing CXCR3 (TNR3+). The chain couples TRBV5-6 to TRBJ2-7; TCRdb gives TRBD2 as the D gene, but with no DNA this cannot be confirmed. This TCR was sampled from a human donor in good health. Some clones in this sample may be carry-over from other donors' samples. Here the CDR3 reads CSSSFEERTYEQYF.